These T cell receptor beta chains were read from a single sample in a study of early T cells in non-severe SARS-CoV-2 infection. In TCRdb, the 5' RACE reads were re-called with MiXCR into one record per CDR3 protein. The sample yields some 67,000 distinct CDR3 sequences, approximately 13% seen once. Input material: whole blood. These receptors were obtained from an adult who was a healthcare worker with PCR-confirmed SARS-CoV-2 infection or an uninfected control (not recorded which). CDR3s include the opening cysteine and the closing phenylalanine or tryptophan. The D gene is left open where the match is weak. Part of the rows lack a size; the others show once, few, many or a class for expanded clones.

D: .
J: TRBJ2-7
V: TRBV4-1
size: .
DNA: TGCGCCAGCAGCCAAGTTGTAACGAGCCACTACGAGCAGTACTTC
CDR3: CASSQVVTSHYEQYF

D: .
J: TRBJ2-5
V: TRBV3-1
size: few
DNA: TGTGCCAGCAGCCAGAGAACACACCAAGAGACCCAGTACTTC
CDR3: CASSQRTHQETQYF

D: TRBD2
J: TRBJ2-1
V: TRBV6-2/TRBV6-3
size: many
DNA: TGTGCCAGCAGTTATTCCACTAGCGGGAGTTGGTATGAGCAGTTCTTC
CDR3: CASSYSTSGSWYEQFF

D: .
J: TRBJ1-3
V: TRBV2
size: .
DNA: TGTGCCAGCAGTGAAGCGAGAAACACCATATATTTT
CDR3: CASSEARNTIYF

D: .
J: TRBJ2-2
V: TRBV19
size: many
DNA: TGTGCCAGTAGTATAGTTGAAACCGGACTAACCACCGGGGAGCTGTTTTTT
CDR3: CASSIVETGLTTGELFF

D: .
J: TRBJ2-6
V: TRBV3-1
size: many
DNA: TGTGCCAGCAGCCATGGGCCTGGGGCCAACGTCCTGACTTTC
CDR3: CASSHGPGANVLTF

D: .
J: TRBJ2-1
V: TRBV7-6
size: few
DNA: TGTGCCAGCAGCCCGACCCCGGGGGCCCTTTTCGAGCAGTTCTTC
CDR3: CASSPTPGALFEQFF

D: .
J: TRBJ2-5
V: TRBV20-1
size: many
DNA: TGCAGTGCTAGAGATCCAAGGGGGATGGAGACCCAGTACTTC
CDR3: CSARDPRGMETQYF

D: .
J: TRBJ2-7
V: TRBV7-2
size: many
DNA: TGTGCCAGCAGCTTGAGTGGAACTCGTTCCTACGAGCAGTACTTC
CDR3: CASSLSGTRSYEQYF

D: .
J: TRBJ2-7
V: TRBV6-2/TRBV6-3
size: few
DNA: TGTGCCAGCAGCCCCTCTAACTACGAGCAGTACTTC
CDR3: CASSPSNYEQYF

D: .
J: TRBJ2-7
V: TRBV6-2/TRBV6-3
size: many
DNA: TGTGCCAGCAGTTACTTGGGACAAATCTACGAGCAGTACTTC
CDR3: CASSYLGQIYEQYF

D: TRBD2
J: TRBJ2-4
V: TRBV7-9
size: .
DNA: TGTGCCAGCCAGACTAGCGGGGGGTCCAAAAACATTCAGTACTTC
CDR3: CASQTSGGSKNIQYF

D: TRBD1
J: TRBJ1-2
V: TRBV20-1
size: few
DNA: TGCAGTGCTAGTCCGAGGACAGGGGGCCATGGCTACACCTTC
CDR3: CSASPRTGGHGYTF

D: .
J: TRBJ1-1
V: TRBV6-5
size: many
DNA: TGTGCCAGCAGTTACTCGCCCATGAACACTGAAGCTTTCTTT
CDR3: CASSYSPMNTEAFF

D: .
J: TRBJ2-3
V: TRBV5-4
size: few
DNA: TGTGCCAGCAGCCCACGCTCCTTACTTAGCACAGATACGCAGTATTTT
CDR3: CASSPRSLLSTDTQYF